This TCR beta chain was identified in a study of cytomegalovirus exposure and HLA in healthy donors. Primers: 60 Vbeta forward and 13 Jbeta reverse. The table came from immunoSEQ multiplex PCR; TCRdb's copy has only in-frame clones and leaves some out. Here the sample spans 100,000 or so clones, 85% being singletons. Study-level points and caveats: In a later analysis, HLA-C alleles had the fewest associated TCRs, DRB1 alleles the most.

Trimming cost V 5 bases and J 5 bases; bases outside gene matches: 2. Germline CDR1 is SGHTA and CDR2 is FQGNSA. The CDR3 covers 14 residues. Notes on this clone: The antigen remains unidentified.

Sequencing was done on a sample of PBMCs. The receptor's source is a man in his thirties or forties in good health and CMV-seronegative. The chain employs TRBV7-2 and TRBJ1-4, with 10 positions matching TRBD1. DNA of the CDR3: TGTGCCAGCAGCAAGGACAGGGGGAATGAAAAACTGTTTTTT. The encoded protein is CASSKDRGNEKLFF.